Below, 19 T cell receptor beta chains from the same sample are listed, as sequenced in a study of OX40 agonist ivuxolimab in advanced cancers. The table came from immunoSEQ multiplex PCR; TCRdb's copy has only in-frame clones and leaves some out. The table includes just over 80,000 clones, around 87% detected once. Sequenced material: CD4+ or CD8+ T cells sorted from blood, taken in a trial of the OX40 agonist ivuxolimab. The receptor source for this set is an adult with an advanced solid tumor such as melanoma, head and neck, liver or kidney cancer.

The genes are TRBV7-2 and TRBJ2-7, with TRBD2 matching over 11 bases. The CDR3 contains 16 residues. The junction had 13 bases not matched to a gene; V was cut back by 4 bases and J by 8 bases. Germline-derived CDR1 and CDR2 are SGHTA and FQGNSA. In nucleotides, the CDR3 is TGTGCCAGCAGCTCCCCGCCGGGACTAGCGGCGGGAAAGCAGTACGTC. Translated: CASSSPPGLAAGKQYV.

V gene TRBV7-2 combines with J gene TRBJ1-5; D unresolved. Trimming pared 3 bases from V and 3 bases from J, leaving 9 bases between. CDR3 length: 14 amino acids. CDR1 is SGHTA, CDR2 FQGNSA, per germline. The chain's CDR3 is CASSFNPHNQPQHF. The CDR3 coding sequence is TGTGCCAGCAGCTTTAATCCTCACAATCAGCCCCAGCATTTT.

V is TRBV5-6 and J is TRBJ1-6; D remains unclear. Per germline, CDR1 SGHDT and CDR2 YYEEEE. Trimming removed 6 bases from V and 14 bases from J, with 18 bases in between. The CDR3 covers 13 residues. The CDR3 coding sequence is TGTGCCAGCAACATCGTCACCACGGGGACCCTCCACTTT. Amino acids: CASNIVTTGTLHF.

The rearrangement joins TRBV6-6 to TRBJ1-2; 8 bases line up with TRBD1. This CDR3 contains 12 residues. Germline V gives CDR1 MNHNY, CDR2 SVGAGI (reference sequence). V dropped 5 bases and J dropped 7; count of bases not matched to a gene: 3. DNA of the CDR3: TGTGCCAGCAGTATACAGGGGGGTGGCTACACCTTC. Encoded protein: CASSIQGGGYTF.

The CDR3 nucleotides are TGTGCCACCCGTCTACAGTTTAATGAAAAACTGTTTTTT. Protein sequence: CATRLQFNEKLFF. The chain couples TRBV6-1 to TRBJ1-4; D not certain. V lost 10 bases to trimming and J lost 4 bases, with 13 bases between them. The CDR3 runs to 13 residues. Germline V CDR1 and CDR2: MNHNS, SASEGT.

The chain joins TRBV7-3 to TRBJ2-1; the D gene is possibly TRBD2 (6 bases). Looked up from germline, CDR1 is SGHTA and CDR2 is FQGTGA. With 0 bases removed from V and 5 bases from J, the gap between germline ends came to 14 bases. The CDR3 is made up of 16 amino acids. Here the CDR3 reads CASSLTRRGTNNEQFF. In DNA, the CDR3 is TGTGCCAGCAGCTTAACGAGGAGGGGCACTAACAATGAGCAGTTCTTC.

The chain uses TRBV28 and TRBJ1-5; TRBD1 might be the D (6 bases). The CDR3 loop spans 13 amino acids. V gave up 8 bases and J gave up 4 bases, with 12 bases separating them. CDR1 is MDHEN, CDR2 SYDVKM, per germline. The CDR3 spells CASFGQPNQPQHF. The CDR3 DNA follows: TGTGCCAGCTTTGGACAGCCAAATCAGCCCCAGCATTTT.

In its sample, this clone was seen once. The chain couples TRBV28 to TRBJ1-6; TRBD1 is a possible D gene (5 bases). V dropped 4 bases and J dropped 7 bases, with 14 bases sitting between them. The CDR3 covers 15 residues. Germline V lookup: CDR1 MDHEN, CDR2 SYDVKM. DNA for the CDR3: TGTGCCAGCAGTTCGGGGACGTGGGGGAATTCACCCCTCCACTTT. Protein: CASSSGTWGNSPLHF.

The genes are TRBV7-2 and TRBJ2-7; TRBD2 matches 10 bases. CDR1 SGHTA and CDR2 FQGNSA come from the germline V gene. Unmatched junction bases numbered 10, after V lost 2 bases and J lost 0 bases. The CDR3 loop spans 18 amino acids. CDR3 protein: CASSLKRGGLMSSYEQYV. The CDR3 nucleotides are TGTGCCAGCAGCTTAAAGCGGGGGGGCTTAATGAGCTCCTACGAGCAGTACGTC.

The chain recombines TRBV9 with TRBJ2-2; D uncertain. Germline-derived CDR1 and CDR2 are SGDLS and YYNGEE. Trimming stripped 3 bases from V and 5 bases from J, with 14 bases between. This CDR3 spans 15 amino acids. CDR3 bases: TGTGCCAGCAGCGGATTAATTTTCAGGACCGGGGAGCTGTTTTTT. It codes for CASSGLIFRTGELFF.

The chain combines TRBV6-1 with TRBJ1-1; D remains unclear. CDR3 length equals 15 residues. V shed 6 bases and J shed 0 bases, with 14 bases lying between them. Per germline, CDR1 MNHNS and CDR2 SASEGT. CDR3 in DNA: TGTGCCAGCAGCGAACTATTAGCTTTGAACACTGAAGCTTTCTTT. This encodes CASSELLALNTEAFF.

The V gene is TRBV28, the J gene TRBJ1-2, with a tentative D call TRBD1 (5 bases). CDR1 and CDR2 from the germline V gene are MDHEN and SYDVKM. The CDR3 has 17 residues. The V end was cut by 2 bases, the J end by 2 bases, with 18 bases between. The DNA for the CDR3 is TGTGCCAGCAGTTTACGGCAGGGTCCCATTCTAAACTATGGCTACACCTTC. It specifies CASSLRQGPILNYGYTF.

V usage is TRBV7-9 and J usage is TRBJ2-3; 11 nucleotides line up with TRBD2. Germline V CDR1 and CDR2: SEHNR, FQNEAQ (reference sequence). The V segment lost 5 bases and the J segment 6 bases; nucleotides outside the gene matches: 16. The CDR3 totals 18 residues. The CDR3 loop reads CASSPAGTSGSQTDTQYF. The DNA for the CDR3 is TGTGCCAGCAGCCCCGCGGGCACTAGCGGGAGCCAGACTGATACGCAGTATTTT.

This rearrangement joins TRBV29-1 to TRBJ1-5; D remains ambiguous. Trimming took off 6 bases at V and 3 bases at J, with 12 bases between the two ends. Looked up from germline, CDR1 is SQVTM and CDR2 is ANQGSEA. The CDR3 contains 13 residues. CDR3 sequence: CSVQIDYNQPQHF. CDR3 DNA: TGCAGCGTACAGATAGATTACAATCAGCCCCAGCATTTT.

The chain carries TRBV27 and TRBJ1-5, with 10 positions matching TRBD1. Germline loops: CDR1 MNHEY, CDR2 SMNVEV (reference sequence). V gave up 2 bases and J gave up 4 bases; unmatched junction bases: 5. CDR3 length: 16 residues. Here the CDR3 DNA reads TGTGCCAGCAGTTTAGACAGGGGGCTTTGGAATCAGCCCCAGCATTTT. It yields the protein CASSLDRGLWNQPQHF.

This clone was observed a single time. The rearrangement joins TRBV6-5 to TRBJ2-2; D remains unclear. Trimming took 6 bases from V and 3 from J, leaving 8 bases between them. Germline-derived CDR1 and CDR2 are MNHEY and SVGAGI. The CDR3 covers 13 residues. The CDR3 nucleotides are TGTGCCAGCAGCCCCCACGACACCGGGGAGCTGTTTTTT. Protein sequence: CASSPHDTGELFF.

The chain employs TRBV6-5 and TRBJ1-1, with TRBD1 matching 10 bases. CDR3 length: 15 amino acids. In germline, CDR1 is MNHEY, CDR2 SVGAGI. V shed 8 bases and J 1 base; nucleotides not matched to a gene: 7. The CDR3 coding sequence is TGTGCCAGCGCGACAGGGGGCTTTCCGAACACTGAAGCTTTCTTT. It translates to CASATGGFPNTEAFF.

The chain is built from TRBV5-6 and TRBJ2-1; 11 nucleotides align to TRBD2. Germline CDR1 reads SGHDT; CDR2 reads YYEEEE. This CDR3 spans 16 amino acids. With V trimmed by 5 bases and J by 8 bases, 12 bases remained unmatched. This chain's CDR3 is CASSMGRLAGGDEQFF. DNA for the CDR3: TGTGCCAGCAGTATGGGGCGGCTAGCGGGGGGTGATGAGCAGTTCTTC.

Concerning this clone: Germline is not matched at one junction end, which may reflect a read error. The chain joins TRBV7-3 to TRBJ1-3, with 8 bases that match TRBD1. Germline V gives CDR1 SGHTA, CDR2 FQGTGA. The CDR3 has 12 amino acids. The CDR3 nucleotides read TGTGCCAGCAGCTTTCCCGGGGGACAGGTACATTTT. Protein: CASSFPGGQVHF. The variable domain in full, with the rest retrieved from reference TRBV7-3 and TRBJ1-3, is GAGVSQTPSNKVTEKGKYVELRCDPISGHTALYWYRQSLGQGPEFLIYFQGTGAADDSGLPNDRFFAVRPEGSVSTLKIQRTERGDSAVYLCASSFPGGQVHFGEGSWLTVV.